This TCR beta chain was recorded in a study of cytomegalovirus exposure and HLA in healthy donors. Study-wide findings and caveats: Analyzed later, most CMV-associated TCR beta chains appeared HLA-restricted.

The PCR used 60 Vbeta and 13 Jbeta primers. Method: immunoSEQ multiplex PCR; TCRdb's copy keeps in-frame clones and lacks some. The sample consists of 110,000 to 150,000 clones, 80% to 90% of them appearing once. Comment on this clone: Antigen: not known.

Per the germline V gene, CDR1 is SGHNT and CDR2 is YYREEE (reference sequence). This CDR3 is built from 14 residues. V dropped 0 bases and J dropped 8 bases, with 12 bases sitting between them. The sequencing sample was made of PBMCs. The chain joins TRBV5-4 to TRBJ2-1; perhaps TRBD2 as D (5 bases). The sequence derives from a middle-aged woman in good health and CMV-seropositive. The DNA for the CDR3 is TGTGCCAGCAGCTTGGTGGGAGATCGCGATGAGCAGTTCTTC. Encoded protein: CASSLVGDRDEQFF.